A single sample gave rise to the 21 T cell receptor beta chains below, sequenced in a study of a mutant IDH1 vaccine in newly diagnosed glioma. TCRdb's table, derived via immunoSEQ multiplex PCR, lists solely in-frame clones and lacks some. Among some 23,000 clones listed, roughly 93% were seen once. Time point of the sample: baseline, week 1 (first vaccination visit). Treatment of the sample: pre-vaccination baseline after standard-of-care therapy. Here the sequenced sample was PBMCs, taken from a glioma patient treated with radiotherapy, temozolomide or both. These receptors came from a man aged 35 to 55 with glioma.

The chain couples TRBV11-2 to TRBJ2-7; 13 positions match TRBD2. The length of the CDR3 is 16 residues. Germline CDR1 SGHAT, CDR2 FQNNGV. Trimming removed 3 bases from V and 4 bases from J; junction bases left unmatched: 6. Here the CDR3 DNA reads TGTGCCAGCAGCTTGGGGACTAGCGGGAATTTTTACGAGCAGTACTTC. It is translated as CASSLGTSGNFYEQYF.

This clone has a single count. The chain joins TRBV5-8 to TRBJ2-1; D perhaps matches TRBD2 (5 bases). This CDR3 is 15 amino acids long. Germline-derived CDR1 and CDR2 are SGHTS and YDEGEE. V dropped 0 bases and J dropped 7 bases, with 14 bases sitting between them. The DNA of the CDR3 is TGTGCCAGCAGCTTGGTTGGGCGGTCGGGGAATGAGCAGTTCTTC. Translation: CASSLVGRSGNEQFF.

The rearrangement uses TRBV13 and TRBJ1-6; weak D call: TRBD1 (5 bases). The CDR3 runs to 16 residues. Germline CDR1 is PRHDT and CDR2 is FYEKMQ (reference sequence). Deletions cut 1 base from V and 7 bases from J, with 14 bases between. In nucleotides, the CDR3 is TGTGCCAGCAGCTTAGCGAGGGGCGCTGGAAATTCACCCCTCCACTTT. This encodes CASSLARGAGNSPLHF.

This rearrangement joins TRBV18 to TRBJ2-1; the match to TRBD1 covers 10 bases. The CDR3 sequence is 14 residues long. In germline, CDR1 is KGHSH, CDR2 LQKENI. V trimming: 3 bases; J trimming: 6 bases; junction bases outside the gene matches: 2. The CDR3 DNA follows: TGTGCCAGCTCACCCGGGACAGGGGTCAATGAGCAGTTCTTC. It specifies CASSPGTGVNEQFF.

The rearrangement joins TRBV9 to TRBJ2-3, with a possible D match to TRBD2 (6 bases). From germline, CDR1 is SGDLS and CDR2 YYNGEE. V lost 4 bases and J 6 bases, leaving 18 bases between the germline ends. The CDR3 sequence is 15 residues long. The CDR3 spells CASSPSRDSEDTQYF. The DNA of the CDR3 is TGTGCCAGCAGCCCTAGCCGGGACTCTGAGGATACGCAGTATTTT.

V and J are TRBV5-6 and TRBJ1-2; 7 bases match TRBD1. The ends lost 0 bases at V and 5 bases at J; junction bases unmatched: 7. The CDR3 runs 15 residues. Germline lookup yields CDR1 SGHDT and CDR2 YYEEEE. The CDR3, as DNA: TGTGCCAGCAGCTTGGGGACAGGAATAGTTTATGGCTACACCTTC. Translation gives CASSLGTGIVYGYTF.

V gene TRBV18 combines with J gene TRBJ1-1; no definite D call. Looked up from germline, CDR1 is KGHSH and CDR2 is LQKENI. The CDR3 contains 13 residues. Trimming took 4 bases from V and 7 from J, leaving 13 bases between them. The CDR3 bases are TGTGCCAGCTCACGTGGGGAAAGTGATGAAGCTTTCTTT. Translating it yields CASSRGESDEAFF.

This chain's CDR3 is CASSVWGLKRETQYF. CDR3 nucleotides: TGTGCCAGCAGCGTATGGGGTCTGAAAAGGGAGACCCAGTACTTC. The V and J genes are TRBV9 and TRBJ2-5, with D unresolved. Germline lookup yields CDR1 SGDLS and CDR2 YYNGEE. Deletions cut 1 base from V and 5 bases from J, with 15 bases between. The length of the CDR3 is 15 residues. The variable domain in full, with the rest retrieved from reference TRBV9 and TRBJ2-5, is DSGVTQTPKHLITATGQRVTLRCSPRSGDLSVYWYQQSLDQGLQFLIQYYNGEERAKGNILERFSAQQFPDLHSELNLSSLELGDSALYFCASSVWGLKRETQYFGPGTRLLVL.

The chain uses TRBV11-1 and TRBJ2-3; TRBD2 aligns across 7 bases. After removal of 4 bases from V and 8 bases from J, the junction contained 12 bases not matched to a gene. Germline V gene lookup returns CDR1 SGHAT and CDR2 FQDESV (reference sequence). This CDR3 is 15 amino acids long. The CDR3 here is CASSSSRDYRVTQYF. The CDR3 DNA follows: TGTGCCAGCAGCTCGTCCCGGGACTATAGGGTTACGCAGTATTTT.

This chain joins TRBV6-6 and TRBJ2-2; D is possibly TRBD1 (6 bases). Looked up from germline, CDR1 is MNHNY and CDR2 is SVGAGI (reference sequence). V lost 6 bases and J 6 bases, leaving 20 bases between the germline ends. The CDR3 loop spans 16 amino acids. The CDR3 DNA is TGTGCCAGCAGCTTGAATAGACAGGTCGGACCCGGGGAGCTGTTTTTT. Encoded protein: CASSLNRQVGPGELFF.

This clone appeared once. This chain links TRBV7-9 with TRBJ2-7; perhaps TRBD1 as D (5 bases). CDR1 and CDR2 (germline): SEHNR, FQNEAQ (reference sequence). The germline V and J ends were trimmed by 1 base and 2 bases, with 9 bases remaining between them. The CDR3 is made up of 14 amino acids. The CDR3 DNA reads TGTGCCAGCAGCTTAGGGACACCCACCTACGAGCAGTACTTC. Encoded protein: CASSLGTPTYEQYF.

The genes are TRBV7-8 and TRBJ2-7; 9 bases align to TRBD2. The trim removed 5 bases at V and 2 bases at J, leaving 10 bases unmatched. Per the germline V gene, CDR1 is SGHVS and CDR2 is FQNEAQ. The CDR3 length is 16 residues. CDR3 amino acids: CASSHSRSSGTYEQYF. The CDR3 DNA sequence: TGTGCCAGCAGCCATAGTCGGTCTAGCGGGACCTACGAGCAGTACTTC.

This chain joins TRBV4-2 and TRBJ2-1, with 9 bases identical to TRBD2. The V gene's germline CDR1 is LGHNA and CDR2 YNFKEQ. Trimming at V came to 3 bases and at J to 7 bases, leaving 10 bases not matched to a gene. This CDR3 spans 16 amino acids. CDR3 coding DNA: TGTGCCAGCAGCCAGGGACTAGCCGGATCGTGGAATGAGCAGTTCTTC. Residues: CASSQGLAGSWNEQFF.

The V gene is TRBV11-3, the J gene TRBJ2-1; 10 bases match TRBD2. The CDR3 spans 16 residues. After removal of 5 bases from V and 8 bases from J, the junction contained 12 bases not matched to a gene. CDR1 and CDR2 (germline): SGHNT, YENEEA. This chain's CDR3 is CASSLWLVAGGDEQFF. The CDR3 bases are TGTGCCAGCAGCCTCTGGTTGGTAGCGGGAGGCGATGAGCAGTTCTTC.

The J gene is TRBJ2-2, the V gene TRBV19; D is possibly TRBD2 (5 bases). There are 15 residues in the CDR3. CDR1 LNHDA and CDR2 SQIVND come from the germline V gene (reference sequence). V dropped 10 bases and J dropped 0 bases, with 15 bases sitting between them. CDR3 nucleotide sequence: TGTGCCACCTCCCTAGCCGCCGCGAACACCGGGGAGCTGTTTTTT. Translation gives CATSLAAANTGELFF.

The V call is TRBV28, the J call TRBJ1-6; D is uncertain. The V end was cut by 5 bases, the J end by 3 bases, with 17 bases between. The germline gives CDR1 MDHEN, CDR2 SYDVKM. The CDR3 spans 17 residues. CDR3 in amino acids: CASSPLDVVLYNSPLHF. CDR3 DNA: TGTGCCAGCAGTCCCCTCGATGTAGTCCTCTATAATTCACCCCTCCACTTT.

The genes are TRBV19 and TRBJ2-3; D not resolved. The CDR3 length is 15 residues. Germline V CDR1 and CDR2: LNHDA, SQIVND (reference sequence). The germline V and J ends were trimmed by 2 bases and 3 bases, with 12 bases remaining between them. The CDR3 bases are TGTGCCAGTAGTATACAGCGTTTGGGGACAGATACGCAGTATTTT. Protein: CASSIQRLGTDTQYF.

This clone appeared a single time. CDR3 sequence (DNA): TGTGCCAGCAGGAGGACAGGGGGCTTTTACAATGAGCAGTTCTTC. Its translation is CASRRTGGFYNEQFF. V is TRBV6-5 and J is TRBJ2-1, with 11 positions matching TRBD1. Trimming at V came to 6 bases and at J to 4 bases, leaving 5 bases not matched to a gene. The CDR3 sequence is 15 residues long. The germline gives CDR1 MNHEY, CDR2 SVGAGI.

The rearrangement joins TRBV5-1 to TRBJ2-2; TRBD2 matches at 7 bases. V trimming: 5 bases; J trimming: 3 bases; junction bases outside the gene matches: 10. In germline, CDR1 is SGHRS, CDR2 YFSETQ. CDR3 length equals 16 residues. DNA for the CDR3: TGCGCCAGCAGTCTTGACCCCGGGGGGTACACCGGGGAGCTGTTTTTT. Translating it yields CASSLDPGGYTGELFF.

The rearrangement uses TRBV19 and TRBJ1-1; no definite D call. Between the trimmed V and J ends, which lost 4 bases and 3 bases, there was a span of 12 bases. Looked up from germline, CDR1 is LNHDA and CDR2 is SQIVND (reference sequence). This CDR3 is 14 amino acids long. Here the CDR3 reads CASSRSEWDTEAFF. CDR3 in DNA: TGTGCCAGTAGTAGGTCAGAGTGGGACACTGAAGCTTTCTTT.

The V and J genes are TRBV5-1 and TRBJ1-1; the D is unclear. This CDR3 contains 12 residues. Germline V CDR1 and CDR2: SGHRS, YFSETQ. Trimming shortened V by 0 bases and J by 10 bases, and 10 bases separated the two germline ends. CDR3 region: CASSLDGAVAFF. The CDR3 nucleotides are TGCGCCAGCAGCTTGGATGGAGCAGTAGCTTTCTTT.